The 16 T cell receptor beta chains below were found in one sample sequenced in a study of OX40 agonist ivuxolimab in advanced cancers. Sequencing used immunoSEQ multiplex PCR; TCRdb keeps in-frame clones, though not all of them. Seen here are about 80,000 clones, 65% to 85% observed once, and the top ten hold approximately 0.8%. Here the sequenced sample was CD4+ or CD8+ T cells sorted from blood, taken in a trial of the OX40 agonist ivuxolimab. The receptors were sampled from an adult with an advanced solid tumor such as melanoma, head and neck, liver or kidney cancer.

The rearrangement links TRBV10-3 to TRBJ2-3, with D perhaps TRBD1 or TRBD2 (5 bases each). V was clipped by 2 bases and J by 4 bases, with 13 bases between them. Germline CDR1 is ENHRY and CDR2 is SYGVKD. This CDR3 has 15 residues. The DNA for the CDR3 is TGTGCCATCAGTGAGCCCGGGGAAGGGGCAGATACGCAGTATTTT. It yields the protein CAISEPGEGADTQYF.

This chain links TRBV6-5 with TRBJ1-3; D unresolved. The V end was cut by 2 bases, the J end by 1 base, with 6 bases between. Germline CDR1 reads MNHEY; CDR2 reads SVGAGI. The CDR3 contains 14 residues. The CDR3 region has the DNA TGTGCCAGCAGTTACGGCTCATCTGGAAACACCATATATTTT. Translating gives CASSYGSSGNTIYF.

CDR3: CASSLVDSGAFF. The CDR3 DNA follows: TGTGCCAGCAGCTTGGTGGACAGTGGAGCTTTCTTT. V is TRBV5-5 and J is TRBJ1-1; maybe TRBD1 (6 bases). V lost 0 bases and J lost 10, with 10 bases in between. This CDR3 region has 12 residues. Germline V lookup: CDR1 SGHKS, CDR2 YYEKEE (reference sequence).

The chain is built from TRBV15 and TRBJ1-4; TRBD1 might be the D (6 bases). The CDR3 has 15 residues. V was trimmed by 0 bases and J by 4 bases, leaving 9 bases between them. Germline V lookup: CDR1 LNHNV, CDR2 YYDKDF (reference sequence). CDR3: CATSREQGINEKLFF. As DNA, the CDR3 is TGTGCCACCAGCAGAGAACAGGGCATTAATGAAAAACTGTTTTTT.

The chain has TRBV5-6 and TRBJ1-5; no clear D. Trimming stripped 2 bases from V and 2 bases from J, with 11 bases between. Germline V lookup: CDR1 SGHDT, CDR2 YYEEEE. This CDR3 has 15 residues. DNA for the CDR3: TGTGCCAGCAGCTTATATGTGCAGGGCAATCAGCCCCAGCATTTT. Its protein is CASSLYVQGNQPQHF.

This clone showed up just a few times. This rearrangement joins TRBV7-8 to TRBJ2-5, with D possibly matching TRBD1 (6 bases). V was pared by 3 bases and J by 1 base, with 9 bases between. Germline CDR1 reads SGHVS; CDR2 reads FQNEAQ. The CDR3 covers 14 residues. The CDR3 reads CASSFNRVQETQYF. The CDR3 region has the DNA TGTGCCAGCAGCTTTAACAGGGTCCAAGAGACCCAGTACTTC. The full variable domain, rest sourced from reference TRBV7-8 and TRBJ2-5, is GAGVSQSPRYKVAKRGQDVALRCDPISGHVSLFWYQQALGQGPEFLTYFQNEAQLDKSGLPSDRFFAERPEGSVSTLKIQRTQQEDSAVYLCASSFNRVQETQYFGPGTRLLVL.

The chain carries TRBV30 and TRBJ1-5; D is ambiguous. The germline V gene encodes CDR1 GTSNPN and CDR2 SVGIG (reference sequence). This CDR3 comprises 12 residues. V lost 7 bases and J lost 3, with 10 bases in between. CDR3 coding DNA: TGTGCCTCGGCCTATTTCAATCAGCCCCAGCATTTT. Residues: CASAYFNQPQHF.

The gene calls are TRBV11-3 and TRBJ1-1; TRBD1 matches 8 bases. V lost 2 bases, J lost 5 bases, and 7 bases stayed unmatched. Germline CDR1 is SGHNT and CDR2 is YENEEA. This CDR3 has 15 residues. Here the CDR3 DNA reads TGTGCCAGCAGCTTATTTCAGGGGGCCTATACTGAAGCTTTCTTT. Translation: CASSLFQGAYTEAFF.

A single count supports this clone. This chain connects TRBV2 to TRBJ2-1; unclear D gene. The germline CDR1 and CDR2 sequences are SNHLY and FYNNEI. There are 11 residues in the CDR3. Trimming left V 6 bases short and J 7 bases short, with 7 bases between. The CDR3 reads CASSQANEQFF. In DNA, the CDR3 is TGTGCCAGCAGCCAGGCGAATGAGCAGTTCTTC.

The CDR3 here is CASSPDLSYGYTF. The CDR3 DNA reads as TGTGCCAGCAGCCCCGACCTCTCGTATGGCTACACCTTC. The chain is built from TRBV7-9 and TRBJ1-2; no definite D call. Between the trimmed V and J ends, which lost 5 bases and 5 bases, there was a span of 12 bases. This CDR3 comprises 13 residues. Germline CDR1 SEHNR, CDR2 FQNEAQ (reference sequence). Variable domain in full (rest from reference TRBV7-9 and TRBJ1-2): DTGVSQNPRHKITKRGQNVTFRCDPISEHNRLYWYRQTLGQGPEFLTYFQNEAQLEKSRLLSDRFSAERPKGSFSTLEIQRTEQGDSAMYLCASSPDLSYGYTFGSGTRLTVV.

The rearrangement joins TRBV12-5 to TRBJ2-3; no clear D gene. Germline loops: CDR1 LGHNT, CDR2 FRNRAP. The CDR3 covers 13 residues. V lost 2 bases, J lost 2 bases, and 5 bases lay in between. CDR3 in amino acids: CASGLRYTDTQYF. The CDR3 coding sequence is TGTGCTAGTGGTTTGAGATACACAGATACGCAGTATTTT.

The chain couples TRBV11-3 to TRBJ2-2; perhaps TRBD1 as D (6 bases). The CDR3 is 15 residues long. Germline CDR1 and CDR2: SGHNT and YENEEA. V was pared by 8 bases and J by 0 bases, with 13 bases between. CDR3 in DNA: TGTGCCAGCGCCCCCGGGACAACGAACACCGGGGAGCTGTTTTTT. Its translation: CASAPGTTNTGELFF.

The chain has TRBV7-8 and TRBJ1-1; 7 bases agree with TRBD1. CDR3 length: 13 residues. Germline V gives CDR1 SGHVS, CDR2 FQNEAQ. The junction had 7 bases not matched to a gene; V was cut back by 8 bases and J by 4 bases. The CDR3 reads CASHMGQLTEAFF. The CDR3 nucleotides read TGTGCCAGCCACATGGGACAGCTCACTGAAGCTTTCTTT.

The V and J genes are TRBV28 and TRBJ1-2; 10 bases are a match to TRBD1. Germline CDR1 reads MDHEN; CDR2 reads SYDVKM. Losses at the gene ends were 6 bases for V and 5 bases for J; bases not matched to a gene: 0. The CDR3 contains 12 residues. CDR3 DNA: TGTGCCAGCAGGGGACAGGGGTATGGCTACACCTTC. Residues: CASRGQGYGYTF.

The chain combines TRBV13 with TRBJ2-5; 9 positions agree with TRBD2. Germline V lookup: CDR1 PRHDT, CDR2 FYEKMQ (reference sequence). Trimming removed 4 bases from V and 2 bases from J; junction bases left unmatched: 5. The CDR3 consists of 15 residues. This chain's CDR3 is CASSSSGTKQETQYF. CDR3 sequence (DNA): TGTGCCAGCAGCTCTAGCGGGACGAAACAAGAGACCCAGTACTTC.

V and J are TRBV7-9 and TRBJ2-7; D remains unclear. CDR1 and CDR2 from the germline V gene are SEHNR and FQNEAQ (reference sequence). The length of the CDR3 is 12 residues. Trimming removed 1 base at V and 4 bases at J, with 5 bases between. This chain's CDR3 is CASSLERYEQYF. CDR3 nucleotides: TGTGCCAGCAGCTTAGAAAGGTACGAGCAGTACTTC. Combining the CDR3 with reference TRBV7-9 and TRBJ2-7 gives the whole variable domain DTGVSQNPRHKITKRGQNVTFRCDPISEHNRLYWYRQTLGQGPEFLTYFQNEAQLEKSRLLSDRFSAERPKGSFSTLEIQRTEQGDSAMYLCASSLERYEQYFGPGTRLTVT.